This TCR beta chain was identified during a study of spatial heterogeneity in lung cancer. Looking at the study overall: Beta-chain sequences consistently outnumbered alpha-chain sequences in detection.

With regard to this clonotype: Its specificity is unknown.

This sample's time point: sample taken at primary tumor resection. General observations from the study: Tumor mutation count correlated with how many alpha and beta TCRs expanded intratumorally.

MiXCR, run by TCRdb on the 5' RACE reads, gives a single entry per CDR3 protein. This table holds about 7,000 distinct CDR3 sequences, about an eighth found once. V lost 3 bases, J lost 2 bases, and 4 bases lay in between. The length of the CDR3 is 11 residues. Germline V gives CDR1 DFQATT, CDR2 SNEGSKA (reference sequence). The sequence came from a male donor with early-stage non-small cell lung cancer. The chain joins TRBV20-1 to TRBJ1-2; D remains unclear. The material sequenced was lung tumor tissue, taken at surgery. The CDR3 coding sequence is TGCAGTGCTAGTGACAACTATGGCTACACCTTC. This translates into CSASDNYGYTF.